The 8 T cell receptor beta chains given below trace back to one sample, sequenced in a study of OX40 agonist ivuxolimab in advanced cancers. The repertoire was sequenced with immunoSEQ multiplex PCR; TCRdb's copy has only in-frame clones and lacks some. The sample includes 75,000 to 100,000 clones, 91% of them seen just once. Sequenced here: CD4+ or CD8+ T cells sorted from blood, sampled in a trial of the OX40 agonist ivuxolimab. Receptor source: an adult with an advanced solid tumor such as melanoma, head and neck, liver or kidney cancer.

This chain joins TRBV19 and TRBJ1-5, with D possibly TRBD1 on 5 matching bases. Germline CDR1 reads LNHDA; CDR2 reads SQIVND (reference sequence). The V gene lost 2 bases and the J gene lost 0 bases, with 8 bases spanning the gap. The CDR3 has 15 residues. This chain's CDR3 is CASSILGTSNQPQHF. DNA of the CDR3: TGTGCCAGTAGTATATTGGGGACTAGCAATCAGCCCCAGCATTTT.

J is TRBJ1-1 and V is TRBV6-5, with D possibly TRBD1 on 6 matching bases. The CDR3 consists of 14 residues. Trimming shortened V by 6 bases and J by 1 base, and 12 bases separated the two germline ends. CDR1 is MNHEY, CDR2 SVGAGI, per germline. The CDR3: CASRRARGNTEAFF. The CDR3 DNA is TGTGCCAGCAGAAGGGCCAGGGGGAACACTGAAGCTTTCTTT.

The chain links TRBV7-8 to TRBJ1-6; D might be TRBD1 (6 bases). Germline V gene data show CDR1 as SGHVS and CDR2 as FQNEAQ. The CDR3 is made up of 14 amino acids. V was trimmed by 1 base and J by 8 bases, leaving 9 bases between them. This CDR3 reads CASSLGQVDSPLHF. CDR3 DNA: TGTGCCAGCAGCTTAGGACAGGTTGATTCACCCCTCCACTTT.

This chain connects TRBV7-9 to TRBJ2-1; D remains unclear. Looked up from germline, CDR1 is SEHNR and CDR2 is FQNEAQ (reference sequence). This CDR3 contains 11 residues. V was clipped by 2 bases and J by 9 bases, with 5 bases between them. The CDR3 reads CASSLLSEQFF. In DNA form, the CDR3 reads TGTGCCAGCAGCTTATTGTCTGAGCAGTTCTTC.

This clone has a count of ten or more. The genes are TRBV15 and TRBJ1-2; D unresolved. Between the trimmed V and J ends, which lost 5 bases and 7 bases, there was a span of 23 bases. The CDR3 runs 16 residues. From germline, CDR1 is LNHNV and CDR2 YYDKDF (reference sequence). CDR3 DNA: TGTGCCACCAGCTTCCGAGAGGCGAGGTCGATCAGTGGCTACACCTTC. Translating gives CATSFREARSISGYTF.

V usage is TRBV7-3 and J usage is TRBJ2-1; TRBD2 agrees at 7 bases. CDR3 size: 13 residues. Losses at the gene ends were 3 bases for V and 6 bases for J; bases not matched to a gene: 2. Germline V lookup: CDR1 SGHTA, CDR2 FQGTGA. CDR3 residues: CASSFGGVNEQFF. The CDR3 DNA follows: TGTGCCAGCAGCTTTGGGGGGGTCAATGAGCAGTTCTTC.

This clone was seen just once. CDR3 sequence reads: CASSYGLDEQFF. Written as DNA, the CDR3 is TGTGCCAGCTCGTACGGTTTGGATGAGCAGTTCTTC. The J gene is TRBJ2-1, the V gene TRBV18; D is unclear. CDR1 KGHSH and CDR2 LQKENI come from the germline V gene. With 6 bases removed from V and 8 bases from J, the gap between germline ends came to 11 bases. The CDR3 is 12 residues long.

The chain recombines TRBV28 with TRBJ1-5; 7 nucleotides agree with TRBD1. Germline V gene lookup returns CDR1 MDHEN and CDR2 SYDVKM. The CDR3 totals 13 residues. Trimming cost V 7 bases and J 7 bases; bases outside gene matches: 7. The CDR3 loop reads CASNTGVMQPQHF. CDR3 nucleotide sequence: TGTGCCAGCAACACAGGGGTTATGCAGCCCCAGCATTTT.